This entry features one T cell receptor beta chain sequence. Measured with immunoSEQ multiplex PCR; TCRdb has only the in-frame clones, and not every one. The profile shows 50,000 to 60,000 clones, roughly 85% of them singletons. This specimen belongs to a study of blood T cell repertoires in COVID-19. About the research overall: Researchers got acute and convalescent COVID-19 samples from the United States, Italy and Spain.

Trimming left V 2 bases short and J 0 bases short, with 8 bases between. The length of the CDR3 is 14 residues. Germline CDR1 and CDR2: MNHEY and SVGEGT. The chain couples TRBV6-2 or TRBV6-3 to TRBJ2-7; the D is unclear. This TCR derives from a human donor in a cohort sampled during active COVID-19. Sequences were obtained from peripheral blood. The CDR3 loop reads CASSYNTFSYEQYF. The CDR3 nucleotides are TGTGCCAGCAGTTACAACACGTTCTCCTACGAGCAGTACTTC.